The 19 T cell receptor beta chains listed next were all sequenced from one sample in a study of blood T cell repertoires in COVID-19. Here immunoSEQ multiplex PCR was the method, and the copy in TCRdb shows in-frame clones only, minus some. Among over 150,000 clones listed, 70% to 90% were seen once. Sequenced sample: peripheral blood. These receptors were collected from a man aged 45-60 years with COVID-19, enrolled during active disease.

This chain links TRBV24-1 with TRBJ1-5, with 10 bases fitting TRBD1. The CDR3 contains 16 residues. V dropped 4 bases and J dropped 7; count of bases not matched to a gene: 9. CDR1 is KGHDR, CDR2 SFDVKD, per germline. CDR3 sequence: CATSDPGQGGVQPQHF. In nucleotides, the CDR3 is TGTGCCACCAGTGACCCTGGACAGGGGGGTGTGCAGCCCCAGCATTTT.

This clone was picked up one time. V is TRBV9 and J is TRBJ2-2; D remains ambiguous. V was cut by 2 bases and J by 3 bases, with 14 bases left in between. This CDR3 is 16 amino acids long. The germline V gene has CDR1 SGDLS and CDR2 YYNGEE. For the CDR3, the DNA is TGTGCCAGCAGCGTTAATGTTGCAGGCGACACCGGGGAGCTGTTTTTT. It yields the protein CASSVNVAGDTGELFF.

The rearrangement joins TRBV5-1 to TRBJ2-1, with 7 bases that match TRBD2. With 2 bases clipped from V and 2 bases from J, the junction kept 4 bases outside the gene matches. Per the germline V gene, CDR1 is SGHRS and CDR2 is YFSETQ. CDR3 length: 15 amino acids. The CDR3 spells CASSLKRGTYNEQFF. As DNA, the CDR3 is TGCGCCAGCAGCTTAAAGCGGGGAACCTACAATGAGCAGTTCTTC.

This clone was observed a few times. CDR3 in amino acids: CASSGTGFSYEQYF. The CDR3 region has the DNA TGTGCCAGCAGCGGGACAGGTTTTTCCTACGAGCAGTACTTC. The chain uses TRBV3-1 (or the pseudogene TRBV3-2) and TRBJ2-7, with 8 bases aligning to TRBD1. From germline, CDR1 is LGHDT and CDR2 YNNKEL (reference sequence). V shed 5 bases and J 1 base; nucleotides not matched to a gene: 4. The CDR3 loop spans 14 amino acids.

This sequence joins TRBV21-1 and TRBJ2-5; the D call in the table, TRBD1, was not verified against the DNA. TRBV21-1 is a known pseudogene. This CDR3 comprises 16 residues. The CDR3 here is CASSIRTGKMEETQYF. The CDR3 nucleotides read TGTGCCAGCAGCATAAGGACAGGGAAAATGGAAGAGACCCAGTACTTC.

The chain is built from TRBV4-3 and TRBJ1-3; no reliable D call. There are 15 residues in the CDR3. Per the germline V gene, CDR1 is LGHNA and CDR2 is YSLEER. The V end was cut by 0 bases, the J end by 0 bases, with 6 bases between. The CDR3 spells CASSQDGSSGNTIYF. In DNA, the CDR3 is TGCGCCAGCAGCCAAGATGGCAGCTCTGGAAACACCATATATTTT.

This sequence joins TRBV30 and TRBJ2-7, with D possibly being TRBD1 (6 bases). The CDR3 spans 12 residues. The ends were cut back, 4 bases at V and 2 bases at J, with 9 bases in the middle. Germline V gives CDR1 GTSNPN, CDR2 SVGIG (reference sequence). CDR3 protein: CAWNQGTYEQYF. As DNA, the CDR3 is TGTGCCTGGAACCAGGGGACCTACGAGCAGTACTTC.

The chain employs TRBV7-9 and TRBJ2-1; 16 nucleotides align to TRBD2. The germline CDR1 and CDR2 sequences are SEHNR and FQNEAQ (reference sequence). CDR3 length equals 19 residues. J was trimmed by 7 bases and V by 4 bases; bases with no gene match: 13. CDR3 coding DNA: TGTGCCAGCAGCTACCCAAAGGGACTAGCGGGAGGGCCGCGGAATGAGCAGTTCTTC. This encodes CASSYPKGLAGGPRNEQFF.

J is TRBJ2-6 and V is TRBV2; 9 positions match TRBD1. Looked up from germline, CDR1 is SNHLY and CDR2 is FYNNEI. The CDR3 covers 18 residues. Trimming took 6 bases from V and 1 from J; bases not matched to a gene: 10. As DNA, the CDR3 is TGTGCCAGCAGACAACTGGGGACAGGGTTTTCTGGGGCCAACGTCCTGACTTTC. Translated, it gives CASRQLGTGFSGANVLTF.

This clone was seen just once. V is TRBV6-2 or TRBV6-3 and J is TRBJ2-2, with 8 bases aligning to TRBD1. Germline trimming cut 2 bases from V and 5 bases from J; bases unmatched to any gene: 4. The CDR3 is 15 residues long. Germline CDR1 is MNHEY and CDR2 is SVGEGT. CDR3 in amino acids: CASSYQGATTGELFF. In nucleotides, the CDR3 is TGTGCCAGCAGTTACCAGGGGGCGACAACCGGGGAGCTGTTTTTT.

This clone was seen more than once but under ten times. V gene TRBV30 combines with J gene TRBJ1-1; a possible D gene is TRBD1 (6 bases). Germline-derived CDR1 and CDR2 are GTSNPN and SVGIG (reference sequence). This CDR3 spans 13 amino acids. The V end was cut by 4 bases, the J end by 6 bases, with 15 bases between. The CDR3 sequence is CAWTRTEFSEAFF. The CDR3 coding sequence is TGTGCCTGGACCCGGACAGAGTTCTCTGAAGCTTTCTTT.

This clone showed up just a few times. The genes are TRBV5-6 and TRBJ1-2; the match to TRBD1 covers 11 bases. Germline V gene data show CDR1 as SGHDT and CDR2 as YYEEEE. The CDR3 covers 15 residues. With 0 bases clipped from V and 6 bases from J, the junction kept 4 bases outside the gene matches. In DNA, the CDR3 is TGTGCCAGCAGCTTGGGGACAGGGGGCGAAAATGGCTACACCTTC. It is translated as CASSLGTGGENGYTF.

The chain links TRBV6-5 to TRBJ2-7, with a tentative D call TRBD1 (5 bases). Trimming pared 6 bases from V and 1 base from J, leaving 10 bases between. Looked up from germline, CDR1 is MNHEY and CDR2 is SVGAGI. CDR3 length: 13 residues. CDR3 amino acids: CASSPGQSYEQYF. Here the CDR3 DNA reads TGTGCCAGCAGCCCAGGGCAGTCCTACGAGCAGTACTTC.

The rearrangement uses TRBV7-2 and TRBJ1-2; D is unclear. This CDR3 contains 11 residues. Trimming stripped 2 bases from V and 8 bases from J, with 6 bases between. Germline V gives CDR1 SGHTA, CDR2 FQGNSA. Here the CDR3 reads CASSLLQGYTF. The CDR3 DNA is TGTGCCAGCAGCTTACTGCAGGGCTACACCTTC.

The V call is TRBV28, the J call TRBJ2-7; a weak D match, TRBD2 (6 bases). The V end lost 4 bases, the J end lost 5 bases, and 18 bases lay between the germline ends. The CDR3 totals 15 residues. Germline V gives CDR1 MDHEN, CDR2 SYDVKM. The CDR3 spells CASSSPGTQPDEQYF. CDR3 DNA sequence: TGTGCCAGCAGTTCGCCCGGGACTCAGCCCGACGAGCAGTACTTC.

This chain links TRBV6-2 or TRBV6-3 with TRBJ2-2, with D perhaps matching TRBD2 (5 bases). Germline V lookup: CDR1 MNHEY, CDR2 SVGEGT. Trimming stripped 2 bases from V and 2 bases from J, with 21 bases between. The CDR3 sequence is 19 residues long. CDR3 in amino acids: CASSYNQRRGSGNTGELFF. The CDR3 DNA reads TGTGCCAGCAGTTACAACCAAAGGCGTGGCAGCGGCAACACCGGGGAGCTGTTTTTT.

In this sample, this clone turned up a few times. CDR3 sequence: CASSQDLAQRGAPLFF. CDR3 nucleotide sequence: TGTGCCAGCAGCCAAGATTTGGCCCAGCGGGGGGCCCCATTGTTCTTC. J is TRBJ2-1 and V is TRBV4-2; TRBD2 aligns across 9 bases. The trim removed 0 bases at V and 15 bases at J, leaving 15 bases unmatched. The length of the CDR3 is 16 residues. Germline CDR1 is LGHNA and CDR2 is YNFKEQ.

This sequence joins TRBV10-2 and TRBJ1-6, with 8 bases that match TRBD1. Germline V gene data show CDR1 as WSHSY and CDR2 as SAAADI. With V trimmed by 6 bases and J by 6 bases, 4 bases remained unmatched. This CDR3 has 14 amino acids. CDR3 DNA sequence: TGCGCCAGCAGCCAGGACAGGGTTAATTCACCCCTCCACTTT. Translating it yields CASSQDRVNSPLHF.

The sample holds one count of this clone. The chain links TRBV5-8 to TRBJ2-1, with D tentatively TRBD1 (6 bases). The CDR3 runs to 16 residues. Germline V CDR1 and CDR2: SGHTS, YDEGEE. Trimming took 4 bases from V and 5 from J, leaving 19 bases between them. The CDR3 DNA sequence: TGTGCCAGCAGCCACCTTCAGGGGCGAGAAAACAATGAGCAGTTCTTC. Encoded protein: CASSHLQGRENNEQFF.